Below, 20 T cell receptor beta chains from the same sample are listed, as sequenced in a study of OX40 agonist ivuxolimab in advanced cancers. TCRdb's copy holds only in-frame clones and misses some; the assay was immunoSEQ multiplex PCR. The table lists tens of thousands of clones, around four fifths of them singletons. This specimen was CD4+ or CD8+ T cells sorted from blood, taken in a trial of the OX40 agonist ivuxolimab. The receptor source for this set is an adult with an advanced solid tumor such as melanoma, head and neck, liver or kidney cancer.

The chain carries TRBV2 and TRBJ2-5, with 14 bases identical to TRBD2. This CDR3 contains 17 residues. CDR1 and CDR2 from the germline V gene are SNHLY and FYNNEI. V was pared by 7 bases and J by 5 bases, with 12 bases of the junction left unmatched. The CDR3 coding sequence is TGTGCCAGCACCGACCGACTAGCGGGAGGGACACCGGAGACCCAGTACTTC. This gives the protein CASTDRLAGGTPETQYF.

The J gene is TRBJ2-2, the V gene TRBV5-5; D might be TRBD2 (5 bases). Germline V gene lookup returns CDR1 SGHKS and CDR2 YYEKEE (reference sequence). The CDR3 sequence is 16 residues long. V was trimmed by 3 bases and J by 0 bases, leaving 12 bases between them. CDR3 sequence: CASSWESGTNTGELFF. In DNA form, the CDR3 reads TGTGCCAGCAGCTGGGAAAGCGGTACGAACACCGGGGAGCTGTTTTTT.

The chain recombines TRBV7-3 with TRBJ2-2, with D perhaps given as TRBD1 or TRBD2 (6 bases each). The germline V gene encodes CDR1 SGHTA and CDR2 FQGTGA. This CDR3 region has 15 residues. The germline V and J ends were trimmed by 4 bases and 6 bases, with 15 bases remaining between them. As DNA, the CDR3 is TGTGCCAGCAGCTCATACCTAGGGGGGCCCGGGGAGCTGTTTTTT. Translating gives CASSSYLGGPGELFF.

The chain carries TRBV6-5 and TRBJ1-4; the D gene is possibly TRBD1 (5 bases). This CDR3 contains 16 residues. The V gene's germline CDR1 is MNHEY and CDR2 SVGAGI. Trimming shortened V by 0 bases and J by 4 bases, and 12 bases separated the two germline ends. CDR3 DNA: TGTGCCAGCAGTTACTCCCACGGGGCAGTTAATGAAAAACTGTTTTTT. Translated: CASSYSHGAVNEKLFF.

This clone was seen a few times. As DNA, the CDR3 is TGTGCCAGCTCACCACCGTCCTACGGATACTACGAGCAGTACTTC. This codes for CASSPPSYGYYEQYF. The rearrangement uses TRBV18 and TRBJ2-7; no clear D gene. Germline CDR1 and CDR2: KGHSH and LQKENI. The ends were cut back, 0 bases at V and 3 bases at J, with 12 bases in the middle. The length of the CDR3 is 15 residues.

The rearrangement uses TRBV10-3 and TRBJ2-1, with D possibly being TRBD2 (5 bases). The V gene lost 6 bases and the J gene lost 7 bases, with 16 bases spanning the gap. This CDR3 has 14 residues. Germline V gene lookup returns CDR1 ENHRY and CDR2 SYGVKD. The CDR3 DNA is TGTGCCATCAGGAATGAGGGTCTCACTAATGAGCAGTTCTTC. This encodes CAIRNEGLTNEQFF.

This chain joins TRBV4-3 and TRBJ1-6; 7 nucleotides agree with TRBD1. V shed 1 base, J shed 4 bases, and the junction held 16 bases outside the gene matches. The germline V gene encodes CDR1 LGHNA and CDR2 YSLEER. The CDR3 runs to 20 residues. For the CDR3, the DNA is TGCGCCAGCAGCCAAGTTCCTAAAGGGGGAGGGACAGCATATAATTCACCCCTCCACTTT. Protein sequence: CASSQVPKGGGTAYNSPLHF.

The V and J genes are TRBV11-2 and TRBJ1-2; D is unclear. Germline-derived CDR1 and CDR2 are SGHAT and FQNNGV. The V end was cut by 1 base, the J end by 0 bases, with 9 bases between. This CDR3 comprises 15 residues. The CDR3 nucleotides are TGTGCCAGCAGCTTAGCCCCGGTAGCTAACTATGGCTACACCTTC. This codes for CASSLAPVANYGYTF.

In its sample, this clone was seen once. The CDR3 DNA is TGTGCCAGCAGCTTACATTACAGGACTTACGAGCAGTACTTC. Translation: CASSLHYRTYEQYF. The chain is built from TRBV11-1 and TRBJ2-7, with D tentatively TRBD1 or TRBD2 (5 bases each). CDR3 length equals 14 residues. V dropped 2 bases and J dropped 4 bases, with 12 bases sitting between them. Germline V CDR1 and CDR2: SGHAT, FQDESV (reference sequence).

The chain has TRBV6-5 and TRBJ1-1; D is perhaps TRBD1 (6 bases). Looked up from germline, CDR1 is MNHEY and CDR2 is SVGAGI. The CDR3 runs to 13 residues. Trimming took 5 bases from V and 7 from J, leaving 14 bases between them. The CDR3 region has the DNA TGTGCCAGCAGTCCCCTGACAGGCGGTGAAGCTTTCTTT. This sequence encodes CASSPLTGGEAFF.

This clone was recorded a few times. This chain connects TRBV7-9 to TRBJ1-6, with D hard to call. Germline values: CDR1 SEHNR, CDR2 FQNEAQ (reference sequence). Trimming removed 5 bases from V and 6 bases from J, with 14 bases in between. The CDR3 extends over 15 amino acids. The CDR3 protein is CASSPLYRSNSPLHF. In DNA form, the CDR3 reads TGTGCCAGCAGCCCCCTCTACAGATCTAATTCACCCCTCCACTTT.

The chain employs TRBV4-3 and TRBJ1-2, with TRBD1 matching 7 bases. CDR1 and CDR2 (germline): LGHNA, YSLEER. CDR3 size: 15 residues. The V segment lost 4 bases and the J segment 7 bases; nucleotides outside the gene matches: 12. In DNA form, the CDR3 reads TGCGCCAGCAGCCCTCTAGGACAGGACCTGGGTGGCTACACCTTC. As protein: CASSPLGQDLGGYTF.

The chain is built from TRBV11-3 and TRBJ1-4; tentatively, D is TRBD1 (6 bases). The CDR3 spans 15 residues. CDR1 is SGHNT, CDR2 YENEEA, per germline. With 3 bases removed from V and 3 bases from J, the gap between germline ends came to 11 bases. CDR3 sequence (DNA): TGTGCCAGCAGCTTCGGGGGGCGGGCTAATGAAAAACTGTTTTTT. Its translation: CASSFGGRANEKLFF.

This chain joins TRBV7-2 and TRBJ2-1, with 9 bases lining up with TRBD2. This CDR3 contains 15 residues. Germline V gene data show CDR1 as SGHTA and CDR2 as FQGNSA. J was trimmed by 7 bases and V by 3 bases; bases with no gene match: 7. The CDR3 loop is CASSFGGGADNEQFF. The CDR3 bases are TGTGCCAGCAGCTTTGGCGGGGGGGCGGATAATGAGCAGTTCTTC.

The chain couples TRBV29-1 to TRBJ1-1; D might be TRBD1 (5 bases). The length of the CDR3 is 14 residues. V lost 4 bases and J lost 7, with 19 bases in between. Germline lookup yields CDR1 SQVTM and CDR2 ANQGSEA. DNA for the CDR3: TGCAGCGTTGGAGGGACCCGGGGGAAGGGTGAAGCTTTCTTT. Its translation: CSVGGTRGKGEAFF.

This clone was observed a few times. The chain combines TRBV2 with TRBJ1-1, with TRBD1 matching over 7 bases. From germline, CDR1 is SNHLY and CDR2 FYNNEI. The CDR3 totals 12 residues. V trimming: 6 bases; J trimming: 8 bases; junction bases outside the gene matches: 6. The CDR3 sequence: CASRRQGPEAFF. In DNA form, the CDR3 reads TGTGCCAGCAGACGACAGGGTCCCGAAGCTTTCTTT.

In its sample, this clone was seen once. V is TRBV5-1 and J is TRBJ1-5; D not resolved. There are 13 residues in the CDR3. CDR1 and CDR2 from the germline V gene are SGHRS and YFSETQ. V was shortened by 2 bases and J by 4 bases, with 7 bases between the two germline ends. CDR3 DNA sequence: TGCGCCAGCAGCTTTGAGAGGAATCAGCCCCAGCATTTT. Protein product: CASSFERNQPQHF.

This clone showed up just a few times. This chain links TRBV7-2 with TRBJ2-7; TRBD1 aligns across 9 bases. The CDR3 has 13 residues. The V gene's germline CDR1 is SGHTA and CDR2 FQGNSA. V lost 5 bases to trimming and J lost 6 bases; unmatched junction nucleotides: 5. The CDR3 reads CASSRDRAGEQYF. The CDR3 nucleotides read TGTGCCAGCAGCCGGGACAGGGCTGGCGAGCAGTACTTC.

The gene calls are TRBV5-1 and TRBJ2-3; D is possibly TRBD2 (5 bases). Germline CDR1 SGHRS, CDR2 YFSETQ. The V gene lost 0 bases and the J gene lost 10 bases, with 9 bases spanning the gap. The CDR3 consists of 12 residues. CDR3 sequence: CASSLGAAAQYF. CDR3 DNA: TGCGCCAGCAGCTTGGGAGCGGCGGCGCAGTATTTT.

The chain links TRBV2 to TRBJ2-2; D tentatively fits TRBD1 or TRBD2 (5 bases each). The CDR3 sequence is 16 residues long. V was clipped by 7 bases and J by 3 bases, with 18 bases between them. The germline CDR1 and CDR2 sequences are SNHLY and FYNNEI. The CDR3 region is CASTPRPGADTGELFF. CDR3 bases: TGTGCCAGCACCCCTCGCCCCGGGGCGGACACCGGGGAGCTGTTTTTT.